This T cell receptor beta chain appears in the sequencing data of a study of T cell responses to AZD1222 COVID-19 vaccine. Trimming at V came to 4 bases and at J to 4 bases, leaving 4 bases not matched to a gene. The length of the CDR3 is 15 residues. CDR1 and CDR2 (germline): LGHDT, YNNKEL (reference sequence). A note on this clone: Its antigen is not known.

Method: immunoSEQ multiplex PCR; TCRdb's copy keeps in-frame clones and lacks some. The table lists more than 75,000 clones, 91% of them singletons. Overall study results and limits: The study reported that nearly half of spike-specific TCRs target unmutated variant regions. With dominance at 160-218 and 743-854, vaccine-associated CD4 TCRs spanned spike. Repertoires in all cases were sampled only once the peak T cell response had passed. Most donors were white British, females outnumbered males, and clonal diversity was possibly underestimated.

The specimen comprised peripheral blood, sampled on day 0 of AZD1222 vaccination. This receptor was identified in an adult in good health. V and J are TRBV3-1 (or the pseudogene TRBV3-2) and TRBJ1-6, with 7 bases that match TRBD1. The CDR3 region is CASSPLGQYNSPLHF. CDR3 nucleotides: TGTGCCAGCAGCCCATTGGGACAGTATAATTCACCCCTCCACTTT.